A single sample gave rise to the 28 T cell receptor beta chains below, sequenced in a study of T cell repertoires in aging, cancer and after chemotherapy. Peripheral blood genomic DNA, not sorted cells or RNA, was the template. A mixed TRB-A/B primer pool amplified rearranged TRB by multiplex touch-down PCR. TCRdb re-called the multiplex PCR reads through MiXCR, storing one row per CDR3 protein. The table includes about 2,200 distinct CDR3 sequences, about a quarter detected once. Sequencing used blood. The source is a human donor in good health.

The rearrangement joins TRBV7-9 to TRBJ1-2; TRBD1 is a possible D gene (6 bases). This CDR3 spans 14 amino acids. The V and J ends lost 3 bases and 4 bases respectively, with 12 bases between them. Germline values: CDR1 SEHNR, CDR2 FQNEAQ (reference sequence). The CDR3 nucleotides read TGTGCCAGCAGCTTCTCAGGGGCACCCTATGGCTACACCTTC. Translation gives CASSFSGAPYGYTF.

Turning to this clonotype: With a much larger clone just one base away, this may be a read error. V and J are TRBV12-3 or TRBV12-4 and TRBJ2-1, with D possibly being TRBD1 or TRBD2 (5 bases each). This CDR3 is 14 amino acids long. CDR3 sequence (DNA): TGTGCCAGCGGGTCGGGACCTTTTAACAATAAGCAGTTCTTC. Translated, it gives CASGSGPFNNKQFF.

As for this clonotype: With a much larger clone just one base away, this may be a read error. The CDR3 nucleotides read TGTGCCAGTAGTCAGGGTTCCTACAAGCAGTACTTC. Its translation: CASSQGSYKQYF. V usage is TRBV19 and J usage is TRBJ2-7, with a possible D match to TRBD1 (5 bases). CDR1 is LNHDA and CDR2 is SQIVND in the germline V gene (reference sequence). The CDR3 is 12 residues long.

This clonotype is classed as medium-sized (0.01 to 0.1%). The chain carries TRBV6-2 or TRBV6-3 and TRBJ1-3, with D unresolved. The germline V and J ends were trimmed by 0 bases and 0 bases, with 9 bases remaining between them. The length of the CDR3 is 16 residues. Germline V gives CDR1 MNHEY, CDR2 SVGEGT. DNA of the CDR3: TGTGCCAGCAGTTACTCGAACACCTTCTCTGGAAACACCATATATTTT. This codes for CASSYSNTFSGNTIYF.

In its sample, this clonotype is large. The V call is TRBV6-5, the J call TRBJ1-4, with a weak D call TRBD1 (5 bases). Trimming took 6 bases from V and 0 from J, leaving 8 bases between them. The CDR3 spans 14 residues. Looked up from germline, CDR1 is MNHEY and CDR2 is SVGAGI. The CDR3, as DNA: TGTGCCAGCAGCCCGACAGCAACTAATGAAAAACTGTTTTTT. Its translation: CASSPTATNEKLFF.

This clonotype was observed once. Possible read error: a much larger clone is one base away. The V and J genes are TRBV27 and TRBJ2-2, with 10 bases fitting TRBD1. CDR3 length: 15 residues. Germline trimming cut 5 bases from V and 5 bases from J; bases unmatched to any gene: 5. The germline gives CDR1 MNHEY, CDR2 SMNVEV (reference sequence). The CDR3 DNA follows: TGTGCCAGCAGTCCGACAGGGGGCAGGACCGGGGAGCTGTTTTTT. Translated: CASSPTGGRTGELFF.

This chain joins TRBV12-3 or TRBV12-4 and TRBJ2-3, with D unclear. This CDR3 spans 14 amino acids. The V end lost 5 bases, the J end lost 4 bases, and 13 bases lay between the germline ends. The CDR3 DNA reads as TGTGCCAGCAGTGAAGTGGTAGTCGCAGATACGCAGTATTTT. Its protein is CASSEVVVADTQYF.

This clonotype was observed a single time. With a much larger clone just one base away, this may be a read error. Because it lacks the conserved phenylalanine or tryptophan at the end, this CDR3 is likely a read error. CDR3 nucleotide sequence: TGTGCCAGCAGTTACTCCGGACGGTTAGAGCAGTTCTTA. The encoded protein is CASSYSGRLEQFL. The V gene is TRBV6-5, the J gene TRBJ2-1; D ambiguous. Per germline, CDR1 MNHEY and CDR2 SVGAGI. The CDR3 has 13 residues. Trimming left V 0 bases short and J 10 bases short, with 10 bases between.

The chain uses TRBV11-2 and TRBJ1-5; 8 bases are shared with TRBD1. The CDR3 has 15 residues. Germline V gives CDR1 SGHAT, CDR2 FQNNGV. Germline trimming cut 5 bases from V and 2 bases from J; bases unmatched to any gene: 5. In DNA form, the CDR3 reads TGTGCCAGCAGCCCGGACAGGGACGGCAATCAGCCCCAGCATTTT. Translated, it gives CASSPDRDGNQPQHF.

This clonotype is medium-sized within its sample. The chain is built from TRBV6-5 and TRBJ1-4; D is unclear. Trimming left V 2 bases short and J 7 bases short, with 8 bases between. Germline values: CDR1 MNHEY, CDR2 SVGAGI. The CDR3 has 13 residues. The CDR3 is CASSYEGREKLFF. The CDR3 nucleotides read TGTGCCAGCAGTTACGAAGGGCGTGAAAAACTGTTTTTT.

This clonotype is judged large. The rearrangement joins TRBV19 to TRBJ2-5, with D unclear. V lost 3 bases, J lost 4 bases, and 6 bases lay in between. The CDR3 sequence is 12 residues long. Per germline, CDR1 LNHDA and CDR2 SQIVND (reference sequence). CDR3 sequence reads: CASSIRGETQYF. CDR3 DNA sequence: TGTGCCAGTAGTATCCGCGGAGAGACCCAGTACTTC.

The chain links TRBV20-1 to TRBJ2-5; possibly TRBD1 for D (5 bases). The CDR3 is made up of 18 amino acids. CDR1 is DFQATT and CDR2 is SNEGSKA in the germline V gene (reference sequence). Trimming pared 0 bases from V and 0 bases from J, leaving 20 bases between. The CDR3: CSARDSQALGEYQETQYF. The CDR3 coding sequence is TGCAGTGCTAGAGATTCACAGGCCCTAGGAGAGTACCAAGAGACCCAGTACTTC.

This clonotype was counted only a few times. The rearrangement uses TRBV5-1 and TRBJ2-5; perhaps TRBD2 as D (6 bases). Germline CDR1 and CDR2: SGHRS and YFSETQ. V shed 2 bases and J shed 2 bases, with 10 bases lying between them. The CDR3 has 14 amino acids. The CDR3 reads CASSFLRGQETQYF. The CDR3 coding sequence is TGCGCCAGCAGCTTTCTACGGGGGCAAGAGACCCAGTACTTC. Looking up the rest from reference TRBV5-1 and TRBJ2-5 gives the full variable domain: KAGVTQTPRYLIKTRGQQVTLSCSPISGHRSVSWYQQTPGQGLQFLFEYFSETQRNKGNFPGRFSGRQFSNSRSEMNVSTLELGDSALYLCASSFLRGQETQYFGPGTRLLVL.

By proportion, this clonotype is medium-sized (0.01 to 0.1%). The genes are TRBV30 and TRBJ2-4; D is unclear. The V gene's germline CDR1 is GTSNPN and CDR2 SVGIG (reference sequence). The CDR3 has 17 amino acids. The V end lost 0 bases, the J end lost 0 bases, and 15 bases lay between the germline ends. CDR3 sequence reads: CAWSVPEEGLAKNIQYF. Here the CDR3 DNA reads TGTGCCTGGAGTGTACCCGAAGAAGGTTTAGCCAAAAACATTCAGTACTTC.

The CDR3: CASSGTGSRQETQYF. As DNA, the CDR3 is TGTGCCAGTAGTGGGACAGGTAGCCGCCAAGAGACCCAGTACTTC. V usage is TRBV19 and J usage is TRBJ2-5, with 8 bases matching TRBD1. Germline-derived CDR1 and CDR2 are LNHDA and SQIVND (reference sequence). This CDR3 spans 15 amino acids. The V segment lost 5 bases and the J segment 1 base; nucleotides outside the gene matches: 6.

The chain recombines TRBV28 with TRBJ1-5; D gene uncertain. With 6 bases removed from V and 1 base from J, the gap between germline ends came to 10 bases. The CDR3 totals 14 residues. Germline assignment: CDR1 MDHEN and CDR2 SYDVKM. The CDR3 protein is CASRGGQSNQPQHF. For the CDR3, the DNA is TGTGCCAGCAGGGGAGGGCAGAGCAATCAGCCCCAGCATTTT.

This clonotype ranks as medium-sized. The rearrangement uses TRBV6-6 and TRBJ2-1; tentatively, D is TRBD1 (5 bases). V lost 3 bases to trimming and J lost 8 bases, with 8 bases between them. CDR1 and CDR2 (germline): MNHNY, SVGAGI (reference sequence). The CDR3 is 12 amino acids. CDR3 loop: CASSYTGDEQFF. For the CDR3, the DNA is TGTGCCAGCAGTTATACAGGCGATGAGCAGTTCTTC.

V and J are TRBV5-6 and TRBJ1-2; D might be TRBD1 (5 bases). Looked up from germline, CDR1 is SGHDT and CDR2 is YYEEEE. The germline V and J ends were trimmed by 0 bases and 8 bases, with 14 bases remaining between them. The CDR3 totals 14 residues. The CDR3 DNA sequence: TGTGCCAGCAGCTTGGTGGGCAGACAGTGGGGCTACACCTTC. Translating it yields CASSLVGRQWGYTF.

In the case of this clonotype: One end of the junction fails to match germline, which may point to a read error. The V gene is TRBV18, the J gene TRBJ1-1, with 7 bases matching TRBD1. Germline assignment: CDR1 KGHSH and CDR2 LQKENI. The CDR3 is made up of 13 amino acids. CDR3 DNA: TGTGCCAGCTCTCCACAGGGGTACACTGAAGCTTTCTTT. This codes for CASSPQGYTEAFF.

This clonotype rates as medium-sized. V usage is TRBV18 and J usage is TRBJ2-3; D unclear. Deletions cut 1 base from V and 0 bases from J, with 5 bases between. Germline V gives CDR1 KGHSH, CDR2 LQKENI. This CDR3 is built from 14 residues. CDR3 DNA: TGTGCCAGCTCACCACTGGGCAGCACAGATACGCAGTATTTT. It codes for CASSPLGSTDTQYF.

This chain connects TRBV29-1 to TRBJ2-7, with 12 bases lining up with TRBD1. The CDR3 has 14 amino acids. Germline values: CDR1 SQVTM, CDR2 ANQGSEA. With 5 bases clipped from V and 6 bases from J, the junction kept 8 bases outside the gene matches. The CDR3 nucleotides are TGCAGCGTTCAGACCGGGACAGGGGGCGTCGAGCAGTACTTC. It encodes CSVQTGTGGVEQYF.

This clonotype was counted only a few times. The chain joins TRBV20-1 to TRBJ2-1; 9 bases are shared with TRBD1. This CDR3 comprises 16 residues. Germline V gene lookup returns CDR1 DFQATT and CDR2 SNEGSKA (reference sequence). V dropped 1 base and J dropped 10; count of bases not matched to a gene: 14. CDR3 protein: CSARATGGRRSGEQFF. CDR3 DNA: TGCAGTGCTAGAGCCACAGGGGGCCGGCGATCAGGAGAGCAGTTCTTC.

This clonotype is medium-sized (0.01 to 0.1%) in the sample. The DNA for the CDR3 is TGTGCCAGCTCACCCCTCGAGGGGTTTGGCTACACCTTC. Residues: CASSPLEGFGYTF. This chain connects TRBV18 to TRBJ1-2; D possibly corresponds to TRBD1 (5 bases). Trimming removed 3 bases at V and 7 bases at J, with 12 bases between. The CDR3 runs to 13 residues. Looked up from germline, CDR1 is KGHSH and CDR2 is LQKENI.

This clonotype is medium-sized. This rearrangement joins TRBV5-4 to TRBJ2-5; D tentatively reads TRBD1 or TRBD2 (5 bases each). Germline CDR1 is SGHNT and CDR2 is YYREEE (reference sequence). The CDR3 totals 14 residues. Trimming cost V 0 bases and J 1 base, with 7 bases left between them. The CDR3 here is CASSLGGSQETQYF. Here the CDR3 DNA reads TGTGCCAGCAGCTTGGGGGGGAGCCAAGAGACCCAGTACTTC.

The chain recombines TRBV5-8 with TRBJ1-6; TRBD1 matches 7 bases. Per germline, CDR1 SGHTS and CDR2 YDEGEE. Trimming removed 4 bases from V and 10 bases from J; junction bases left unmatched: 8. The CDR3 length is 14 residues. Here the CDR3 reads CASSILTGLSPLHF. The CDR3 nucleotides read TGTGCCAGCAGCATCCTGACAGGGTTATCACCCCTCCACTTT.

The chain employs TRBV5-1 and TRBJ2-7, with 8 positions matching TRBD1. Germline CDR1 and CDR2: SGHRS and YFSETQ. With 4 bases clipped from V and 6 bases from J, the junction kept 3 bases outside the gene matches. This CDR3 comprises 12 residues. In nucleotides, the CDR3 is TGCGCCAGCAGCATTACAGGGGGCGAGCAGTACTTC. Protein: CASSITGGEQYF.

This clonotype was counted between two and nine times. The CDR3 sequence: CASEARGHEQYF. CDR3 nucleotide sequence: TGTGCCAGTGAGGCTAGGGGACACGAGCAGTACTTC. This chain uses TRBV12-3 or TRBV12-4 with TRBJ2-7; D is tentatively TRBD1 or TRBD2 (5 bases each). The CDR3 totals 12 residues. The V gene lost 9 bases and the J gene lost 5 bases, with 14 bases spanning the gap.

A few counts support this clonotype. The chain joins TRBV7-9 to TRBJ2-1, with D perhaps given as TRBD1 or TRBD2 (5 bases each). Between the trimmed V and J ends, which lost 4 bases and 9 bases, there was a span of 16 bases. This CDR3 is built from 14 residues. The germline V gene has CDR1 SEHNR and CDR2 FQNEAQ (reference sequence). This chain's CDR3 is CASSSGLALGEQFF. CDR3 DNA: TGTGCCAGCAGCTCAGGGCTAGCTTTAGGTGAGCAGTTCTTC.